Presented here are 30 T cell receptor beta chains from one specimen sequenced in a study of early T cells in non-severe SARS-CoV-2 infection. TCRdb analysed the 5' RACE reads with MiXCR anew, one entry per CDR3 protein. This sample has about 80,000 distinct CDR3 sequences, with 12% found just once. The sequencing here drew on whole blood, taken at baseline. Every receptor here comes from an adult who was a healthcare worker with PCR-confirmed SARS-CoV-2 infection or an uninfected control (not recorded which). The donor label of this sample is uncertain.

The rearrangement joins TRBV20-1 to TRBJ2-7; TRBD1 aligns across 12 bases. This CDR3 region has 15 residues. The germline CDR1 and CDR2 sequences are DFQATT and SNEGSKA (reference sequence). J lost 4 bases, V lost 5 bases, and 9 bases had no gene match. The CDR3 nucleotides read TGCAGTGCTCAAAGGGACAGGGGGCGAGAGTACGAGCAGTACTTC. Protein sequence: CSAQRDRGREYEQYF.

This clonotype was seen a few times. This chain links TRBV5-6 with TRBJ1-6, with D maybe TRBD1 (5 bases). This CDR3 region has 15 residues. Trimming took 0 bases from V and 6 from J, leaving 10 bases between them. The germline V gene encodes CDR1 SGHDT and CDR2 YYEEEE. The CDR3 is CASSLGPGFNSPLHF. The CDR3 DNA follows: TGTGCCAGCAGCTTGGGGCCAGGGTTTAATTCACCCCTCCACTTT.

Many counts were recorded for this clonotype. The genes are TRBV29-1 and TRBJ2-1; tentatively, D is TRBD2 (7 bases). This CDR3 region has 15 residues. From germline, CDR1 is SQVTM and CDR2 ANQGSEA. V lost 6 bases to trimming and J lost 1 base, with 16 bases between them. For the CDR3, the DNA is TGCAGCGTGGGGGGGCGCATAGCATCCTACAATGAGCAGTTCTTC. Encoded protein: CSVGGRIASYNEQFF.

The chain employs TRBV11-2 and TRBJ1-4, with D possibly matching TRBD1 (5 bases). The germline gives CDR1 SGHAT, CDR2 FQNNGV. The CDR3 totals 16 residues. The V end lost 5 bases, the J end lost 3 bases, and 16 bases lay between the germline ends. In nucleotides, the CDR3 is TGTGCCAGCAGCCCAATTTATTCGGGGGCTAATGAAAAACTGTTTTTT. Encoded protein: CASSPIYSGANEKLFF.

V is TRBV5-1 and J is TRBJ2-3; TRBD2 is a possible D gene (6 bases). This CDR3 comprises 15 residues. CDR1 and CDR2 (germline): SGHRS, YFSETQ. Trimming removed 7 bases at V and 0 bases at J, with 15 bases between. The CDR3 loop reads CASGRGGMSTDTQYF. The CDR3 DNA reads as TGCGCCAGCGGCCGGGGCGGGATGAGCACAGATACGCAGTATTTT.

This clonotype was found many times. The gene calls are TRBV10-3 and TRBJ1-2, with D perhaps matching TRBD1 (5 bases). The length of the CDR3 is 14 residues. Germline CDR1 ENHRY, CDR2 SYGVKD. V was trimmed by 5 bases and J by 0 bases, leaving 10 bases between them. The CDR3 is CAISRGATNYGYTF. The CDR3 DNA reads TGTGCCATCAGTCGTGGGGCTACTAACTATGGCTACACCTTC.

This clonotype was observed at least ten times. The V and J genes are TRBV4-3 and TRBJ1-4; 7 positions agree with TRBD1. CDR1 LGHNA and CDR2 YSLEER come from the germline V gene. The V gene end was trimmed by 0 bases and the J gene end by 8 bases; junction bases not matched to a gene: 6. This CDR3 has 15 residues. CDR3 loop: CASSQDPQGREKLFF. The CDR3 DNA is TGCGCCAGCAGCCAAGATCCACAGGGGAGGGAAAAACTGTTTTTT.

In this sample, this clonotype turned up a few times. The gene calls are TRBV7-2 and TRBJ2-5; 7 bases are shared with TRBD1. CDR3 length: 15 residues. Losses at the gene ends were 4 bases for V and 1 base for J; bases not matched to a gene: 6. CDR1 is SGHTA, CDR2 FQGNSA, per germline. The CDR3 nucleotides are TGTGCCAGCAGCTACTGGACAGGACGCCAAGAGACCCAGTACTTC. This gives the protein CASSYWTGRQETQYF.

This clonotype turned up a few times. This CDR3 is CASSQEVWTRPTGELFF. As DNA, the CDR3 is TGTGCCAGCAGCCAAGAGGTTTGGACTCGCCCCACCGGGGAGCTGTTTTTT. This chain links TRBV3-1 with TRBJ2-2; D is perhaps TRBD2 (5 bases). Between the trimmed V and J ends, which lost 0 bases and 4 bases, there was a span of 15 bases. This CDR3 has 17 amino acids. The V gene's germline CDR1 is LGHDT and CDR2 YNNKEL (reference sequence).

This clonotype has only a few counts. A junction boundary mismatches the germline segment, possibly from a read error. The gene calls are TRBV6-5 and TRBJ2-2; 13 bases map to TRBD2. The length of the CDR3 is 15 residues. Per the germline V gene, CDR1 is MNHEY and CDR2 is SVGAGI. The CDR3 DNA reads TGTGCCAGCGGACTAGCGGGGGCCCCCACCAGGGAGCTGTTTTTT. It codes for CASGLAGAPTRELFF.

In this sample, this clonotype turned up a few times. The chain recombines TRBV27 with TRBJ2-4; D uncertain. V was trimmed by 2 bases and J by 0 bases, leaving 8 bases between them. Germline loops: CDR1 MNHEY, CDR2 SMNVEV (reference sequence). The CDR3 covers 15 residues. The DNA for the CDR3 is TGTGCCAGCAGTTTAATCGGCCTAGCCAAAAACATTCAGTACTTC. It yields the protein CASSLIGLAKNIQYF.

The chain employs TRBV10-2 and TRBJ2-1; D uncertain. Germline loops: CDR1 WSHSY, CDR2 SAAADI. V dropped 10 bases and J dropped 6 bases, with 7 bases sitting between them. This CDR3 region has 10 residues. As DNA, the CDR3 is TGCGCCACCAGGACCAATGAGCAGTTCTTC. It is translated as CATRTNEQFF.

Only a few counts were recorded for this clonotype. V usage is TRBV5-4 and J usage is TRBJ2-5, with no clear D. The CDR3 length is 15 residues. Germline V gives CDR1 SGHNT, CDR2 YYREEE (reference sequence). Trimming left V 0 bases short and J 5 bases short, with 14 bases between. CDR3 nucleotides: TGTGCCAGCAGCTTGGAACTGCAAAGAAGGGAGACCCAGTACTTC. It encodes CASSLELQRRETQYF.

Many counts were recorded for this clonotype. The chain uses TRBV19 and TRBJ1-2; 7 bases map to TRBD1. The germline gives CDR1 LNHDA, CDR2 SQIVND (reference sequence). This CDR3 has 15 residues. The V gene end was trimmed by 6 bases and the J gene end by 2 bases; junction bases not matched to a gene: 9. This CDR3 is CASRVAGTENYGYTF. The CDR3, as DNA: TGTGCCAGTAGAGTAGCCGGGACAGAAAACTATGGCTACACCTTC.

The genes are TRBV29-1 and TRBJ2-3; the D gene is possibly TRBD1 (6 bases). Germline values: CDR1 SQVTM, CDR2 ANQGSEA. The V end was cut by 4 bases, the J end by 0 bases, with 17 bases between. The CDR3 spans 16 residues. CDR3 DNA: TGCAGCGTTGGTTCGCGGACAGACACTAGCACAGATACGCAGTATTTT. Protein: CSVGSRTDTSTDTQYF.

The chain employs TRBV6-1 and TRBJ1-4, with D perhaps matching TRBD1 (6 bases). V was trimmed by 6 bases and J by 7 bases, leaving 15 bases between them. In germline, CDR1 is MNHNS, CDR2 SASEGT. The CDR3 runs 14 residues. CDR3 nucleotides: TGTGCCAGCAGCGAGACAGGACTCCGTGAAAAACTGTTTTTT. Encoded protein: CASSETGLREKLFF.

This clonotype was seen a handful of times. The rearrangement uses TRBV12-3 or TRBV12-4 and TRBJ2-1; no firm D call. V lost 4 bases and J 5 bases, leaving 9 bases between the germline ends. The CDR3 totals 13 residues. CDR3 loop: CASSSDGNNEQFF. The DNA for the CDR3 is TGTGCCAGCAGTTCGGACGGAAACAATGAGCAGTTCTTC.

This chain joins TRBV9 and TRBJ1-3, with D unclear. V dropped 0 bases and J dropped 4 bases, with 5 bases sitting between them. Germline CDR1 is SGDLS and CDR2 is YYNGEE. CDR3 length equals 13 residues. The CDR3 region is CASSVARGNTIYF. Written as DNA, the CDR3 is TGTGCCAGCAGCGTAGCGCGGGGAAACACCATATATTTT.

This chain connects TRBV5-1 to TRBJ2-5; D is perhaps TRBD2 (6 bases). The length of the CDR3 is 14 residues. Between the trimmed V and J ends, which lost 3 bases and 5 bases, there was a span of 14 bases. Looked up from germline, CDR1 is SGHRS and CDR2 is YFSETQ. The CDR3 DNA reads as TGCGCCAGCAGCTCCCAAGGCCGGGGGGAGACCCAGTACTTC. Amino acids: CASSSQGRGETQYF.

V gene TRBV6-2 or TRBV6-3 combines with J gene TRBJ2-5; 10 bases align to TRBD1. The CDR3 length is 15 residues. CDR1 MNHEY and CDR2 SVGEGT come from the germline V gene. Trimming took 6 bases from V and 5 from J; bases not matched to a gene: 9. CDR3 residues: CASRPDRGREETQYF. Written as DNA, the CDR3 is TGTGCCAGCAGACCCGACAGGGGGCGCGAGGAGACCCAGTACTTC.

This clonotype was seen only a few times. V is TRBV7-6 and J is TRBJ2-3, with D tentatively TRBD2 (6 bases). The CDR3 is 15 amino acids. V lost 5 bases and J 9 bases, leaving 21 bases between the germline ends. Germline V CDR1 and CDR2: SGHVS, FNYEAQ. The CDR3 DNA reads TGTGCCAGCAGCCCCAGCCCGCCGGGGGTAAGAACGCAGTATTTT. It yields the protein CASSPSPPGVRTQYF.

This chain joins TRBV7-9 and TRBJ2-1; D possibly matches TRBD1 or TRBD2 (6 bases each). V was shortened by 5 bases and J by 3 bases, with 17 bases between the two germline ends. CDR1 is SEHNR and CDR2 is FQNEAQ in the germline V gene (reference sequence). CDR3 size: 16 residues. The CDR3 region has the DNA TGTGCCAGCAGCGACCGCCCTGGAGGGGGCTACAATGAGCAGTTCTTC. This gives the protein CASSDRPGGGYNEQFF.

The chain employs TRBV5-4 and TRBJ1-1; possible D gene TRBD1, 5 bases. Trimming shortened V by 5 bases and J by 4 bases, and 9 bases separated the two germline ends. The germline V gene has CDR1 SGHNT and CDR2 YYREEE (reference sequence). The CDR3 has 12 residues. The CDR3 DNA follows: TGTGCCAGCAGGGAGGGGTCCACTGAAGCTTTCTTT. Its translation: CASREGSTEAFF.

The V and J genes are TRBV9 and TRBJ1-1; perhaps TRBD1 as D (5 bases). The V end lost 0 bases, the J end lost 0 bases, and 9 bases lay between the germline ends. CDR3 length: 15 amino acids. Germline CDR1 SGDLS, CDR2 YYNGEE. Written as DNA, the CDR3 is TGTGCCAGCAGCGTAGTTGGGACGGTGAACACTGAAGCTTTCTTT. This encodes CASSVVGTVNTEAFF. Looking up the rest from reference TRBV9 and TRBJ1-1 gives the full variable domain: DSGVTQTPKHLITATGQRVTLRCSPRSGDLSVYWYQQSLDQGLQFLIQYYNGEERAKGNILERFSAQQFPDLHSELNLSSLELGDSALYFCASSVVGTVNTEAFFGQGTRLTVV.

The chain has TRBV5-1 and TRBJ2-1; D might be TRBD2 (5 bases). The CDR3 has 14 residues. CDR1 is SGHRS, CDR2 YFSETQ, per germline. The germline V and J ends were trimmed by 7 bases and 8 bases, with 19 bases remaining between them. The CDR3 loop is CASLKAAFGDEQFF. In nucleotides, the CDR3 is TGCGCCAGCCTCAAAGCGGCTTTTGGGGATGAGCAGTTCTTC.

This clonotype was counted only a few times. This chain uses TRBV7-2 with TRBJ2-5; 8 bases match TRBD2. CDR1 is SGHTA, CDR2 FQGNSA, per germline. The ends lost 2 bases at V and 7 bases at J; junction bases unmatched: 6. This CDR3 comprises 14 residues. CDR3 residues: CASSLRLAGGTQYF. Written as DNA, the CDR3 is TGTGCCAGCAGCTTACGGCTAGCGGGTGGGACCCAGTACTTC. The entire variable domain, with the rest obtained from reference TRBV7-2 and TRBJ2-5, is as follows: GAGVSQSPSNKVTEKGKDVELRCDPISGHTALYWYRQSLGQGLEFLIYFQGNSAPDKSGLPSDRFSAERTGGSVSTLTIQRTQQEDSAVYLCASSLRLAGGTQYFGPGTRLLVL.

This clonotype was seen more than once but under ten times. V gene TRBV30 combines with J gene TRBJ1-1; perhaps TRBD1 as D (6 bases). V was clipped by 8 bases and J by 3 bases, with 16 bases between them. Per germline, CDR1 GTSNPN and CDR2 SVGIG (reference sequence). This CDR3 has 13 residues. CDR3 loop: CASNQGTYTEAFF. CDR3 DNA sequence: TGTGCCAGTAACCAGGGGACGTACACTGAAGCTTTCTTT.

This clonotype was seen ten or more times. V usage is TRBV12-3 or TRBV12-4 and J usage is TRBJ2-1, with TRBD2 as a possible D gene (5 bases). This CDR3 spans 14 amino acids. Between the trimmed V and J ends, which lost 6 bases and 0 bases, there was a span of 9 bases. The CDR3 DNA follows: TGTGCCAGCAGCTTCGGACTCTCCTACAATGAGCAGTTCTTC. Translation: CASSFGLSYNEQFF.

This chain joins TRBV13 and TRBJ2-7, with 10 nucleotides matching TRBD2. CDR3 size: 16 residues. CDR1 and CDR2 (germline): PRHDT, FYEKMQ (reference sequence). V lost 4 bases and J lost 4; bases outside the gene matches: 10. The CDR3 nucleotides read TGTGCCAGCAGCTCCGCTAAGCGGGGGGGATTGTACGAGCAGTACTTC. It encodes CASSSAKRGGLYEQYF.

This clonotype appeared a few times. V gene TRBV7-9 combines with J gene TRBJ1-2; TRBD1 might be the D (6 bases). The length of the CDR3 is 15 residues. Germline lookup yields CDR1 SEHNR and CDR2 FQNEAQ (reference sequence). Trimming left V 6 bases short and J 0 bases short, with 14 bases between. Here the CDR3 DNA reads TGTGCCAGCAGTTATAAGGGACAAGCTAACTATGGCTACACCTTC. This gives the protein CASSYKGQANYGYTF. Filled out from reference TRBV7-9 and TRBJ1-2, the complete variable domain reads DTGVSQNPRHKITKRGQNVTFRCDPISEHNRLYWYRQTLGQGPEFLTYFQNEAQLEKSRLLSDRFSAERPKGSFSTLEIQRTEQGDSAMYLCASSYKGQANYGYTFGSGTRLTVV.